This T cell receptor beta chain was observed in a study of blood T cells in healthy people across ages. This clonotype was counted only a few times. The authors drew about 10 milliliters of peripheral blood from each donor. With 1 base clipped from V and 0 bases from J, the junction kept 6 bases outside the gene matches. The CDR3 totals 18 residues. Germline CDR1 reads MNHNS; CDR2 reads SASEGT. Combining a sample-barcoded 5' primer with a J-beta primer mix, a second PCR ran for roughly 7 to 12 cycles. TCRdb called the 5' RACE reads again in MiXCR, with one record for every CDR3 protein. Among over 1,500,000 distinct CDR3 sequences listed, about two fifths were seen once.

This TCR derives from a human donor in good health. The sequencing sample was made of blood. V and J are TRBV6-1 and TRBJ2-7; TRBD2 matches 13 bases. CDR3 sequence (DNA): TGTGCCAGCAGTGAAGGGACTAGCGGGGGATCCCCCTCCTACGAGCAGTACTTC. It specifies CASSEGTSGGSPSYEQYF.